What follows describes a single T cell receptor beta chain. Other DNA sequences of this sample code for an identical CDR3. This sample is part of a study of control samples from healthy donors and cancer patients. The protocol was immunoSEQ multiplex PCR, while the TCRdb copy is restricted to in-frame clones and leaves out a portion. The repertoire includes about 130,000 clones, roughly 89% of them detected once, and 4.5% to 7% sits in the top ten. Trimming cost V 4 bases and J 2 bases, with 11 bases left between them. This CDR3 comprises 14 residues. Germline V CDR1 and CDR2: SGHRS, YFSETQ. Sample: blood. The receptor's source is a man aged 18 to 30 in good health. This sequence joins TRBV5-1 and TRBJ2-3; D possibly corresponds to TRBD1 (6 bases). The CDR3 DNA sequence: TGCGCCAGCAGCCCTACAGGGTCCACAGATACGCAGTATTTT. Its protein is CASSPTGSTDTQYF.